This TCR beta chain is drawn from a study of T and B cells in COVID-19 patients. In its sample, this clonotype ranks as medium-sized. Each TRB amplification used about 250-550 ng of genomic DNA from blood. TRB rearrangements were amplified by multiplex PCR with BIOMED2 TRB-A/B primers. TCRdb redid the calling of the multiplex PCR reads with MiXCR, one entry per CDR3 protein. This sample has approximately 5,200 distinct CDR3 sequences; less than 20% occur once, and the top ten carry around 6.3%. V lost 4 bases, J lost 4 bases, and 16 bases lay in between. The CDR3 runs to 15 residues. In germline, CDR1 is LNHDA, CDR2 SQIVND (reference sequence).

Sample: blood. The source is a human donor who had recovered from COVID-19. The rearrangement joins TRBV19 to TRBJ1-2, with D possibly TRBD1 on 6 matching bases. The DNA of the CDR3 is TGTGCCAGTAGTAGCACAGGGACGCAAACCTATGGCTACACCTTC. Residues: CASSSTGTQTYGYTF. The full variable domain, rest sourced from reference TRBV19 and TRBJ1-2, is DGGITQSPKYLFRKEGQNVTLSCEQNLNHDAMYWYRQDPGQGLRLIYYSQIVNDFQKGDIAEGYSVSREKKESFPLTVTSAQKNPTAFYLCASSSTGTQTYGYTFGSGTRLTVV.